What follows are 9 T cell receptor beta chains derived from one specimen sequenced in a study of cytomegalovirus exposure and HLA in healthy donors. PCR amplification relied on 60 Vbeta primers (plus 13 Jbeta primers). Assay used: immunoSEQ multiplex PCR; TCRdb lists only in-frame clones, some missing. The repertoire has about 94,000 clones, 75% to 80% of them found once; the top ten carry 3.8%. The sample consisted of PBMCs. Receptors originate from a woman aged 40 to 50 in good health and CMV-seronegative.

This clone was observed a handful of times. J is TRBJ1-1 and V is TRBV4-3; 10 bases match TRBD1. V was pared by 5 bases and J by 6 bases, with 6 bases of the junction left unmatched. CDR3 length equals 14 residues. Germline values: CDR1 LGHNA, CDR2 YSLEER. CDR3: CASSNRQGASEAFF. CDR3 DNA sequence: TGCGCCAGCAGCAACCGACAGGGGGCTTCTGAAGCTTTCTTT.

This CDR3 reads CAISESNRVWGYTF. The CDR3 nucleotides are TGTGCCATCAGTGAGTCGAACAGGGTGTGGGGCTACACCTTC. This chain joins TRBV10-3 and TRBJ1-2; D may be TRBD1 (6 bases). This CDR3 comprises 14 residues. Germline V gene data show CDR1 as ENHRY and CDR2 as SYGVKD. V was cut by 0 bases and J by 8 bases, with 13 bases left in between.

The sample holds a few counts of this clone. The chain has TRBV5-1 and TRBJ2-1; 7 bases agree with TRBD2. Germline trimming cut 4 bases from V and 1 base from J; bases unmatched to any gene: 11. The germline gives CDR1 SGHRS, CDR2 YFSETQ. This CDR3 spans 17 amino acids. CDR3 loop: CASSPTRGRASYNEQFF. CDR3 nucleotides: TGCGCCAGCAGCCCCACGCGTGGGAGGGCTTCCTACAATGAGCAGTTCTTC.

In the case of this clone: At one end, the junction sequence differs from germline, possibly due to a read error. The rearrangement links TRBV4-1 to TRBJ1-6, with 9 bases identical to TRBD1. The CDR3 sequence is 16 residues long. Germline V lookup: CDR1 MGHRA, CDR2 YSYEKL. In nucleotides, the CDR3 is TGCGCCAGCAGCCAACCGGACAGGGGAGCTGGTTCACCCCTCAACTTT. Amino acid sequence: CASSQPDRGAGSPLNF.

The count of this clone is one. V gene TRBV5-1 combines with J gene TRBJ2-3; D might be TRBD1 (6 bases). The ends were cut back, 3 bases at V and 2 bases at J, with 13 bases in the middle. The germline V gene encodes CDR1 SGHRS and CDR2 YFSETQ. The CDR3 length is 15 residues. The CDR3 is CASSYPGQDTDTQYF. The CDR3 DNA reads TGCGCCAGCAGCTACCCGGGACAAGACACAGATACGCAGTATTTT.

The chain uses TRBV30 and TRBJ2-1; 9 bases match TRBD2. This CDR3 has 14 residues. V shed 3 bases and J 1 base; nucleotides not matched to a gene: 1. Germline values: CDR1 GTSNPN, CDR2 SVGIG (reference sequence). The CDR3: CAWRSGGSYNEQFF. As DNA, the CDR3 is TGTGCCTGGAGAAGCGGGGGGTCCTACAATGAGCAGTTCTTC.

J is TRBJ1-4 and V is TRBV4-2; TRBD1 is a possible D gene (6 bases). CDR3 size: 17 residues. CDR1 is LGHNA, CDR2 YNFKEQ, per germline. V lost 1 base and J lost 2, with 14 bases in between. CDR3: CASSQGRTGKTNEKLFF. CDR3 bases: TGTGCCAGCAGCCAAGGTCGCACAGGGAAGACTAATGAAAAACTGTTTTTT.

J is TRBJ1-2 and V is TRBV4-3, with D possibly being TRBD1 (5 bases). CDR1 is LGHNA and CDR2 is YSLEER in the germline V gene. The CDR3 is 15 residues long. The V gene lost 0 bases and the J gene lost 4 bases, with 12 bases spanning the gap. The CDR3 sequence: CASSQEGGLPYGYTF. The DNA for the CDR3 is TGCGCCAGCAGCCAAGAGGGGGGTCTCCCCTATGGCTACACCTTC.

The chain links TRBV5-4 to TRBJ1-2; the match to TRBD1 covers 9 bases. The CDR3 sequence is 13 residues long. V lost 1 base and J lost 8; bases outside the gene matches: 3. Germline V lookup: CDR1 SGHNT, CDR2 YYREEE (reference sequence). CDR3 residues: CASSLTGGWGYTF. The CDR3 nucleotides are TGTGCCAGCAGCTTGACAGGGGGCTGGGGCTACACCTTC.